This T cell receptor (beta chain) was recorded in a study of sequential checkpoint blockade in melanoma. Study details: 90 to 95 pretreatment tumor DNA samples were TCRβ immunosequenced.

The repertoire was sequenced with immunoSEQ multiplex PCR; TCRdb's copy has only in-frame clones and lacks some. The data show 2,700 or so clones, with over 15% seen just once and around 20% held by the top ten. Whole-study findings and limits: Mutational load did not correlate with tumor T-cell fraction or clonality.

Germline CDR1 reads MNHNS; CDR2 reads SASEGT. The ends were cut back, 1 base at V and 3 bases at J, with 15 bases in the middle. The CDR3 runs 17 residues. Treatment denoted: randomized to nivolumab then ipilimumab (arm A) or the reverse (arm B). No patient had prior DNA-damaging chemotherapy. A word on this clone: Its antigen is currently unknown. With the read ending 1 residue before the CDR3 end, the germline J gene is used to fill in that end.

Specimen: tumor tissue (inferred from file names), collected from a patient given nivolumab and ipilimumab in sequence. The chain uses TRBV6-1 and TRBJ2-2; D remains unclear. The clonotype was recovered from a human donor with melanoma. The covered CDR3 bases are TGTGCCAGCAGTGAAGAGCGAATAACGGTGGACACCGGGGAGCTGTTT. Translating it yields CASSEERITVDTGELF. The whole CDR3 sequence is CASSEERITVDTGELFF.